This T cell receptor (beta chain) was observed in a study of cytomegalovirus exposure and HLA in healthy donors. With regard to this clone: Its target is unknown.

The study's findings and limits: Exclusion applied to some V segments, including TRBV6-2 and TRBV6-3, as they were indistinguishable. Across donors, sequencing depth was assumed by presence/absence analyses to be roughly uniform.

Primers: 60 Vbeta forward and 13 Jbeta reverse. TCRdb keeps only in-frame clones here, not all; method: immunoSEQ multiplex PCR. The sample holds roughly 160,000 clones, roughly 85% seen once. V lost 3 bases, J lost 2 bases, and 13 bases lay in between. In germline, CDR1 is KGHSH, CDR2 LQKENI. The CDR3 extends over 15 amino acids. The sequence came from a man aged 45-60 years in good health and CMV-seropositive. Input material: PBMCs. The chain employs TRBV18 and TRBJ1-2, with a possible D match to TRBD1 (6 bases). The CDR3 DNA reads TGTGCCAGCTCACCGGCGGGGGGCGAGAACTATGGCTACACCTTC. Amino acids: CASSPAGGENYGYTF.